The 13 T cell receptor beta chains listed next were all sequenced from one sample in a study of technical replicates of blood from a handful of donors. TCRdb keeps only in-frame clones here, not all; method: immunoSEQ multiplex PCR. This sample has roughly 72,000 clones, with nearly 95% found just once. Sample: T cells isolated from PBMCs. The receptors shown here come from a human donor in good health.

The chain uses TRBV11-3 and TRBJ1-2; 8 bases fit TRBD1. This CDR3 comprises 13 residues. The ends lost 5 bases at V and 2 bases at J; junction bases unmatched: 1. Germline CDR1 is SGHNT and CDR2 is YENEEA. The CDR3 bases are TGTGCCAGCAGCGGACAGGGAAACTATGGCTACACCTTC. Amino acids: CASSGQGNYGYTF.

V is TRBV5-1 and J is TRBJ2-7; perhaps TRBD1 as D (5 bases). Per germline, CDR1 SGHRS and CDR2 YFSETQ. V gave up 4 bases and J gave up 3 bases, with 14 bases separating them. This CDR3 has 14 amino acids. CDR3 DNA sequence: TGCGCCAGCAGCCCCTTACAGGCTGACTACGAGCAGTACTTC. Translation: CASSPLQADYEQYF.

The chain uses TRBV19 and TRBJ2-3; 10 nucleotides agree with TRBD1. CDR3 length: 16 amino acids. V shed 4 bases and J 5 bases; nucleotides not matched to a gene: 9. Germline V gives CDR1 LNHDA, CDR2 SQIVND (reference sequence). This chain's CDR3 is CASSTPGTGAGDTQYF. DNA of the CDR3: TGTGCCAGTAGTACCCCCGGGACAGGGGCTGGAGATACGCAGTATTTT.

The chain employs TRBV7-9 and TRBJ2-7, with 8 nucleotides matching TRBD1. J was trimmed by 7 bases and V by 1 base; bases with no gene match: 9. This CDR3 spans 15 amino acids. Germline V CDR1 and CDR2: SEHNR, FQNEAQ (reference sequence). The CDR3 sequence: CASSLGPQGAEEQYF. CDR3 DNA: TGTGCCAGCAGCTTAGGTCCCCAGGGGGCGGAGGAGCAGTACTTC.

This clone was found once. The rearrangement uses TRBV27 and TRBJ2-7; D is possibly TRBD2 (5 bases). V lost 5 bases to trimming and J lost 2 bases, with 13 bases between them. The germline CDR1 and CDR2 sequences are MNHEY and SMNVEV (reference sequence). This CDR3 is 14 amino acids long. The CDR3 coding sequence is TGTGCCAGCAGTCTATGGGCCGGGACCTACGAGCAGTACTTC. Protein: CASSLWAGTYEQYF.

V usage is TRBV1 and J usage is TRBJ2-7; the table's TRBD2 call for D was not verified on the DNA. TRBV1 counts as a pseudogene. This CDR3 spans 17 amino acids. The CDR3 DNA is TGCACCAGCAGCCAAGCCAGCGGGAGTCCTGTAGGCCACGAGCAGTACTTC. This translates into CTSSQASGSPVGHEQYF.

The chain links TRBV4-1 to TRBJ2-1, with 7 positions matching TRBD2. V lost 4 bases and J lost 8; bases outside the gene matches: 14. The CDR3 runs to 16 residues. Germline CDR1 reads MGHRA; CDR2 reads YSYEKL. The CDR3 DNA is TGCGCCAGCAGCCCCGCGCTGGGGGGGGAAAGCGATGAGCAGTTCTTC. Translation: CASSPALGGESDEQFF.

The chain employs TRBV6-5 and TRBJ1-1; TRBD1 might be the D (6 bases). The V gene lost 7 bases and the J gene lost 0 bases, with 9 bases spanning the gap. This CDR3 contains 13 residues. The germline V gene encodes CDR1 MNHEY and CDR2 SVGAGI. This CDR3 is CASKDSLNTEAFF. The CDR3, as DNA: TGTGCCAGCAAGGACAGTTTGAACACTGAAGCTTTCTTT.

The V call is TRBV30, the J call TRBJ2-3; the D gene is possibly TRBD1 (7 bases). The CDR3 loop spans 12 amino acids. Germline loops: CDR1 GTSNPN, CDR2 SVGIG (reference sequence). V lost 4 bases, J lost 3 bases, and 8 bases lay in between. CDR3 in DNA: TGTGCCTGGACAGGGGGGACAGATACGCAGTATTTT. Translation: CAWTGGTDTQYF.

Remarks on this clone: A junction end diverges from the germline sequence, so it may reflect a read error. V and J are TRBV5-1 and TRBJ2-1, with 14 nucleotides matching TRBD2. The CDR3 loop spans 14 amino acids. Germline CDR1 and CDR2: SGHRS and YFSETQ. The DNA of the CDR3 is TGCGCCAGCAGCTCGGGACTAGCGGGAGAGTTTGGCATCTTC. Translating it yields CASSSGLAGEFGIF.

CDR3 sequence: CASSFSGGEDGYTF. The CDR3 DNA reads as TGTGCCAGCAGCTTTAGCGGGGGGGAAGATGGCTACACCTTC. The chain is built from TRBV7-6 and TRBJ1-2, with D possibly matching TRBD1 (5 bases). CDR3 length equals 14 residues. V was cut by 3 bases and J by 6 bases, with 14 bases left in between. Germline CDR1 reads SGHVS; CDR2 reads FNYEAQ.

The gene calls are TRBV19 and TRBJ1-2; 7 bases map to TRBD1. From germline, CDR1 is LNHDA and CDR2 SQIVND (reference sequence). This CDR3 has 12 amino acids. V was clipped by 9 bases and J by 4 bases; unmatched bases: 5. The CDR3 DNA is TGTGCCAGCGCGAACAGGGGCTATGGCTACACCTTC. Translation: CASANRGYGYTF.

V gene TRBV10-3 combines with J gene TRBJ2-1, with unresolved D. The CDR3 runs to 11 residues. The ends were cut back, 4 bases at V and 7 bases at J, with 5 bases in the middle. Per germline, CDR1 ENHRY and CDR2 SYGVKD. CDR3 sequence reads: CAISVQNEQFF. As DNA, the CDR3 is TGTGCCATCAGTGTACAGAATGAGCAGTTCTTC.